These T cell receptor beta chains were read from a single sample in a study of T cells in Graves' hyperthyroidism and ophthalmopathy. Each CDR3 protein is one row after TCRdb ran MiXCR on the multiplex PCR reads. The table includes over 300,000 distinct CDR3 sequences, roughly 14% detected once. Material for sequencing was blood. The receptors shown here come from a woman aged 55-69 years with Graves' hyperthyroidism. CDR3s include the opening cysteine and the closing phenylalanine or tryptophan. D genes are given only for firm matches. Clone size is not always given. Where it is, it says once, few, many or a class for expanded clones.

CDR3: CSANSNYNEQFF; DNA: TGCAGTGCTAATTCTAACTACAATGAGCAGTTCTTC; D: NA; J: TRBJ2-1; size: few; V: TRBV20-1
CDR3: CASSPSEAGTNTGELFF; DNA: TGTGCCAGCTCACCATCAGAGGCCGGGACGAACACCGGGGAGCTGTTTTTT; D: NA; J: TRBJ2-2; size: NA; V: TRBV18
CDR3: CASSEIPGGAGEQYF; DNA: TGTGCCAGCAGTGAAATCCCAGGGGGCGCTGGGGAGCAGTACTTC; D: TRBD1; J: TRBJ2-7; size: many; V: TRBV2
CDR3: CASSLSGSGELFF; DNA: TGTGCCAGCAGCTTAAGCGGGAGCGGGGAGCTGTTTTTT; D: TRBD2; J: TRBJ2-2; size: many; V: TRBV7-9
CDR3: CASSPTGRADTQYF; DNA: TGTGCCAGCAGCCCGACGGGTAGGGCAGATACGCAGTATTTT; D: NA; J: TRBJ2-3; size: many; V: TRBV11-2
CDR3: CASSSSGSDTDTQYF; DNA: TGTGCCAGTAGTAGTTCCGGGTCGGACACAGATACGCAGTATTTT; D: NA; J: TRBJ2-3; size: many; V: TRBV19
CDR3: CASSRDANSGNTIYF; DNA: TGTGCCAGCAGCCGGGACGCAAACTCTGGAAACACCATATATTTT; D: NA; J: TRBJ1-3; size: many; V: TRBV6-1
CDR3: CASSLAWRVTDTQYF; DNA: TGCGCCAGCAGCTTGGCCTGGAGGGTGACAGATACGCAGTATTTT; D: NA; J: TRBJ2-3; size: many; V: TRBV5-1
CDR3: CVSSPQRAFSNQPQHF; DNA: TGTGTCAGCAGCCCACAAAGGGCATTTAGCAATCAGCCCCAGCATTTT; D: NA; J: TRBJ1-5; size: NA; V: TRBV7-8
CDR3: CASNRDRRYTGELFF; DNA: TGTGCCAGCAACCGGGACAGGCGATACACCGGGGAGCTGTTTTTT; D: TRBD1; J: TRBJ2-2; size: NA; V: TRBV19
CDR3: CASSSGSGRYNEQFF; DNA: TGTGCCAGCAGCTCGGGCAGCGGGAGGTACAATGAGCAGTTCTTC; D: TRBD2; J: TRBJ2-1; size: NA; V: TRBV7-3
CDR3: CASSLTGIYYEQYF; DNA: TGTGCCAGCAGTTTGACAGGGATCTACTACGAGCAGTACTTC; D: TRBD1; J: TRBJ2-7; size: many; V: TRBV12-3/TRBV12-4
CDR3: CASSYQTDSYGYTF; DNA: TGTGCCAGCAGTTACCAGACGGACTCCTATGGCTACACCTTC; D: NA; J: TRBJ1-2; size: many; V: TRBV2
CDR3: CASGKDRASDTQYF; DNA: TGTGCCAGCGGAAAGGACAGGGCTTCAGATACGCAGTATTTT; D: TRBD1; J: TRBJ2-3; size: few; V: TRBV4-2
CDR3: CAWTQGAGNQPQHF; DNA: TGTGCCTGGACACAGGGGGCGGGAAATCAGCCCCAGCATTTT; D: TRBD1; J: TRBJ1-5; size: many; V: TRBV30
CDR3: CASSRAGLENIQYF; DNA: TGCGCCAGCAGCCGAGCGGGATTGGAGAACATTCAGTACTTC; D: TRBD2; J: TRBJ2-4; size: NA; V: TRBV11-1
CDR3: CASSLAITGGAFF; DNA: TGCGCCAGCAGCTTGGCCATCACAGGGGGAGCTTTCTTT; D: TRBD1; J: TRBJ1-1; size: few; V: TRBV5-1
CDR3: CVSSLSPQRLHLRLSYNEQFF; DNA: TGTGTCAGCAGCTTAAGTCCCCAGCGGCTCCATTTGAGGTTATCCTACAATGAGCAGTTCTTC; D: NA; J: TRBJ2-1; size: NA; V: TRBV7-2
CDR3: CASSLEGFSPLHF; DNA: TGTGCCAGCAGCTTGGAAGGGTTTTCACCCCTCCACTTT; D: NA; J: TRBJ1-6; size: NA; V: TRBV5-6
CDR3: CASSPRLAGLHEQYF; DNA: TGCGCCAGCAGCCCCCGACTAGCGGGACTCCACGAGCAGTACTTC; D: TRBD2; J: TRBJ2-7; size: NA; V: TRBV5-1
CDR3: CASSLRDYPGGEQFF; DNA: TGTGCCAGCAGCCTCAGGGACTACCCCGGCGGTGAGCAGTTCTTC; D: TRBD2; J: TRBJ2-1; size: NA; V: TRBV9
CDR3: CASSSKPGQGSEKLFF; DNA: TGTGCCAGCAGCTCCAAACCGGGACAGGGTTCTGAAAAACTGTTTTTT; D: TRBD1; J: TRBJ1-4; size: many; V: TRBV11-3
CDR3: CASSPLGLSTDTQYF; DNA: TGCGCCAGCAGCCCCCTCGGACTTAGCACAGATACGCAGTATTTT; D: NA; J: TRBJ2-3; size: many; V: TRBV4-1
CDR3: CSARELGGSTDTQYF; DNA: TGCAGTGCTAGAGAACTCGGCGGGAGCACAGATACGCAGTATTTT; D: NA; J: TRBJ2-3; size: many; V: TRBV20-1
CDR3: CSVGLPLWGYTF; DNA: TGCAGCGTTGGGCTTCCCCTATGGGGCTACACCTTC; D: NA; J: TRBJ1-2; size: NA; V: TRBV29-1
CDR3: CASVQGATEAFF; DNA: TGTGCCAGTGTACAGGGGGCGACTGAAGCTTTCTTT; D: TRBD1; J: TRBJ1-1; size: many; V: TRBV7-9
CDR3: CASSQGAGGSTQYF; DNA: TGTGCCAGCAGCCAGGGAGCGGGAGGCTCTACGCAGTATTTT; D: TRBD2; J: TRBJ2-3; size: many; V: TRBV3-1
CDR3: CASSPGQGGETQYF; DNA: TGTGCCAGCAGCCCCGGACAGGGTGGGGAGACCCAGTACTTC; D: TRBD1; J: TRBJ2-5; size: many; V: TRBV7-9
CDR3: CSAQLPGQGYEQYF; DNA: TGCAGTGCCCAATTACCGGGACAGGGGTACGAGCAGTACTTC; D: TRBD1; J: TRBJ2-7; size: many; V: TRBV20-1